A selection of T cell receptor beta chains follows, all from one sample in a study of blood T cell repertoires in COVID-19. TCRdb keeps only in-frame clones here, not all; method: immunoSEQ multiplex PCR. This sample yields around 76,000 clones, of which roughly 91% are seen a single time; around 0.6% belongs to the top ten. Sequencing was done on a sample of peripheral blood. Receptor source: a man in his fifties or sixties with acute or convalescent COVID-19. Both conserved end residues are part of each CDR3. The D gene is left open where the match is weak. Rows may omit the clone size; those that give it use once, few, many or a size class.

size: .; J: TRBJ1-1; D: .; V: TRBV9; DNA: TGTGCCAGCAGCGTAGATACCGGGACAACGAACACTGAAGCTTTCTTT; CDR3: CASSVDTGTTNTEAFF
size: once; J: TRBJ2-1; D: TRBD1; V: TRBV2; DNA: TGTGCCAGCAGTGAGGGACCGGGACAGAGCTCCTACAATGAGCAGTTCTTC; CDR3: CASSEGPGQSSYNEQFF
size: .; J: TRBJ2-5; D: .; V: TRBV5-6; DNA: TGTGCCAGCAGCTTGTGGCGCGGGCGGACGGTAGAGACCCAGTACTTC; CDR3: CASSLWRGRTVETQYF
size: .; J: TRBJ2-4; D: .; V: TRBV29-1; DNA: TGCAGCGCTCTCAGGGCCAAAAACATTCAGTACTTC; CDR3: CSALRAKNIQYF
size: .; J: TRBJ2-1; D: .; V: TRBV9; DNA: TGTGCCAGCAGCGTAGCGGGAGTGGAGGATGAGCAGTTCTTC; CDR3: CASSVAGVEDEQFF
size: .; J: TRBJ1-5; D: TRBD1; V: TRBV25-1; DNA: TGTGCCAGCAGTCCCCAGGGGGCCGGAGAGGGACAGCCCCAGCATTTT; CDR3: CASSPQGAGEGQPQHF
size: .; J: TRBJ2-3; D: TRBD1; V: TRBV11-3; DNA: TGTGCCAGCAGCTTATTCAGGGAACAGGGGGCGAGAGATACGCAGTATTTT; CDR3: CASSLFREQGARDTQYF
size: .; J: TRBJ1-6; D: .; V: TRBV6-1; DNA: TGTGCCAGCAGTAGACAGATCAATAATTCACCCCTCCACTTT; CDR3: CASSRQINNSPLHF
size: .; J: TRBJ2-7; D: .; V: TRBV6-5; DNA: TGTGCCAGCCAAACGGGTCTCAATTCCTACGAGCAGTACTTC; CDR3: CASQTGLNSYEQYF
size: .; J: TRBJ2-5; D: .; V: TRBV2; DNA: TGTGCCAGCAGTGAATTTCAGGGAGGACAGACCCAGTACTTC; CDR3: CASSEFQGGQTQYF
size: .; J: TRBJ2-7; D: TRBD1; V: TRBV7-8; DNA: TGTGCCAGCAGCTTAGCCGGGACAGCTGAATACGAGCAGTACTTC; CDR3: CASSLAGTAEYEQYF
size: .; J: TRBJ2-5; D: TRBD2; V: TRBV7-7; DNA: TGTGCCAGCAGCGAGGGGACTAGCGTTCAAGAGACCCAGTACTTC; CDR3: CASSEGTSVQETQYF
size: .; J: TRBJ2-5; D: TRBD2; V: TRBV6-5; DNA: TGTGCCAGCAGATTAGCGGGGGGGCAAGAGACCCAGTACTTC; CDR3: CASRLAGGQETQYF
size: .; J: TRBJ1-5; D: TRBD1; V: TRBV5-1; DNA: TGCGCCAGCAGCTTGACAGGGGACCCGGTCAATCAGCCCCAGCATTTT; CDR3: CASSLTGDPVNQPQHF
size: .; J: TRBJ1-1; D: TRBD1; V: TRBV5-1; DNA: TGCGCCAGCAGCGCGGGACAGGGGACTGAAGCTTTCTTT; CDR3: CASSAGQGTEAFF
size: few; J: TRBJ1-2; D: .; V: TRBV15; DNA: TGTGCCACCAGCAGACAGGATCTCTATGGCTACACCTTC; CDR3: CATSRQDLYGYTF
size: .; J: TRBJ1-5; D: .; V: TRBV13; DNA: TGTGCCAGCAGCATGGGACGAGGGGGAAATAGCAATCAGCCCCAGCATTTT; CDR3: CASSMGRGGNSNQPQHF
size: .; J: TRBJ2-7; D: TRBD1; V: TRBV5-1; DNA: TGCGCCAGCAGCTTGGCGGGACAGGGGGCCTACGAGCAGTACTTC; CDR3: CASSLAGQGAYEQYF
size: once; J: TRBJ2-3; D: TRBD2; V: TRBV28; DNA: TGTGCCAGCAAAACGGGAGGGCCAGGCACAGATACGCAGTATTTT; CDR3: CASKTGGPGTDTQYF
size: .; J: TRBJ1-6; D: TRBD1; V: TRBV28; DNA: TGTGCCAGCAGTTTTAGGGGGACAGGGTCACCCCTCCACTTT; CDR3: CASSFRGTGSPLHF
size: .; J: TRBJ1-1; D: .; V: TRBV6-5; DNA: TGTGCCAGCAGCGCCGGCGGGCTGACTGAAGCTTTCTTT; CDR3: CASSAGGLTEAFF
size: .; J: TRBJ2-7; D: .; V: TRBV19; DNA: TGTGCCAGTAGTATGGGGGGGCTGTGGGACGAGCAGTACTTC; CDR3: CASSMGGLWDEQYF
size: .; J: TRBJ1-2; D: .; V: TRBV6-5; DNA: TGTGCCATACAGGGTATTGGCTATGGCTACACCTTC; CDR3: CAIQGIGYGYTF
size: .; J: TRBJ1-5; D: TRBD1; V: TRBV7-8; DNA: TGTGCCAGCACTATTACAGGGGATCAGCCCCAGCATTTT; CDR3: CASTITGDQPQHF
size: .; J: TRBJ2-3; D: .; V: TRBV30; DNA: TGTGCCTGGAGTCAGAAACAGGGTCTCACAGATACGCAGTATTTT; CDR3: CAWSQKQGLTDTQYF
size: .; J: TRBJ2-3; D: TRBD1; V: TRBV12-5; DNA: TGTGCTAGTGGTTCGGGACAGGAGCTATTCACAGATACGCAGTATTTT; CDR3: CASGSGQELFTDTQYF
size: .; J: TRBJ2-2; D: .; V: TRBV9; DNA: TGTGCCAGCAGCGTAGTGGGAGCAGGGGGAGGTTTCGGGGAGCTGTTTTTT; CDR3: CASSVVGAGGGFGELFF
size: .; J: TRBJ2-3; D: .; V: TRBV7-9; DNA: TGTGCCAGCAGCCTCCTGCCCGCGCGCGGAACAGATACGCAGTATTTT; CDR3: CASSLLPARGTDTQYF
size: once; J: TRBJ1-1; D: .; V: TRBV21-1; DNA: TGTGCCAGCAGCAAAGCGCTAGGGACAGGGCGGCGAGCTTTCTTT; CDR3: CASSKALGTGRRAFF